Detailed here is one T cell receptor (beta chain). As yet, its antigen is unknown. These donors, healthy bone marrow donors, were studied. Donors counted as nominally healthy when sampled, yet unrecorded immune exposures were likely. The entry originates in a study of cytomegalovirus exposure and HLA in healthy donors. Study-level points and caveats: The study recorded 150 to 200 TCR beta chains that were cytomegalovirus-associated.

13 Jbeta primers and 60 Vbeta primers were used for the PCR. Clones were read by immunoSEQ multiplex PCR, and TCRdb kept only the in-frame ones, dropping some. The sample holds some 120,000 clones; approximately 82% are singletons and the top ten take around a fifth. Trimming pared 2 bases from V and 2 bases from J, leaving 9 bases between. CDR1 and CDR2 from the germline V gene are MGHDK and SYGVNS. The CDR3 is 14 amino acids. Sequences were obtained from PBMCs. J is TRBJ2-5 and V is TRBV25-1, with D hard to call. The source is a man aged 30 to 45 in good health and CMV-seropositive. The CDR3 protein is CASSERWAQETQYF. The CDR3 nucleotides read TGTGCCAGCAGTGAAAGGTGGGCGCAAGAGACCCAGTACTTC.